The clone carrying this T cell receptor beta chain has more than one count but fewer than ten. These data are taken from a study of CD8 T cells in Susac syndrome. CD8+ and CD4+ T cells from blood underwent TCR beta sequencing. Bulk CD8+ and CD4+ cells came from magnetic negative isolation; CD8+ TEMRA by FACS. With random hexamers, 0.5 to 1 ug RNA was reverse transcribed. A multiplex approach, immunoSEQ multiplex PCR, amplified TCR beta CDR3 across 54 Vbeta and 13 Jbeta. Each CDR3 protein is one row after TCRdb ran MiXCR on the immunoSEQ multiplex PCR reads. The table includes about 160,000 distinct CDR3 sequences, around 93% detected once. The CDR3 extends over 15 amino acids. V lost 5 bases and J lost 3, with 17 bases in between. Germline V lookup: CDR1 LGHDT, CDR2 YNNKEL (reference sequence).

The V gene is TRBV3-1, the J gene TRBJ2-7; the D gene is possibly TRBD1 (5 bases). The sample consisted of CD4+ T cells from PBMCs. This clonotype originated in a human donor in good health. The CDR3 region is CASSRRQSVSYEQYF. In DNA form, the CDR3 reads TGTGCCAGCAGCAGAAGACAGAGCGTAAGCTACGAGCAGTACTTC.